This T cell receptor (beta chain) was sequenced during a study of circulating and synovial CD4+ cells in juvenile arthritis. The CDR3 totals 16 residues. V shed 4 bases and J shed 2 bases, with 17 bases lying between them. Germline loops: CDR1 SGHDT, CDR2 YYEEEE. Using immunoSEQ multiplex PCR, the repertoire was profiled, and TCRdb retains in-frame clones only, with some absent. The sample has approximately 36,000 clones; about 94% are singletons. The source material was CD4+ T cells from blood. The clonotype comes from a human donor with juvenile idiopathic arthritis. This chain connects TRBV5-6 to TRBJ2-3, with D possibly matching TRBD1 (6 bases). CDR3 region: CASSHRTVADTDTQYF. The CDR3 nucleotides are TGTGCCAGCAGCCATAGGACAGTTGCCGACACAGATACGCAGTATTTT.